This T cell receptor (beta chain) appears in the sequencing data of a study of lymphopenia after photon versus proton radiotherapy. General observations from the study: Photon-treated patients lost naive T cells and TCR diversity; proton-treated stayed stable. Post-nadir TCR diversity decline inversely tracked overall survival among those who died. Post-nadir diversity loss with photons came from oligoclonal expansion, particularly CD8+ Temra cells.

With respect to this clone: Antigen: not known.

The table came from immunoSEQ multiplex PCR; TCRdb's copy has only in-frame clones and leaves some out. The sample yields 150,000 to 200,000 clones, more than 85% seen once. The V end was cut by 5 bases, the J end by 6 bases, with 13 bases between. This CDR3 spans 13 amino acids. Germline assignment: CDR1 SGHDT and CDR2 YYEEEE. The chain recombines TRBV5-6 with TRBJ2-3, with TRBD2 as a possible D gene (5 bases). The sequences come from peripheral blood, collected from a patient treated with photon-based radiotherapy. This receptor was identified in a man aged 50 to 59 with gastric cancer. In DNA, the CDR3 is TGTGCCAGCAGTTCAGGTGGCGGGGATACGCAGTATTTT. Translating it yields CASSSGGGDTQYF.